A single sample is the source of the 21 T cell receptor beta chains below, sequenced in a study of T cell responses to AZD1222 COVID-19 vaccine. The protocol was immunoSEQ multiplex PCR, while the TCRdb copy is restricted to in-frame clones and leaves out a portion. The sample has tens of thousands of clones, about 88% seen once. The sample here was peripheral blood, taken 28 days after the second AZD1222 dose. These TCRs come from an adult who received the AZD1222 COVID-19 vaccine.

The chain uses TRBV7-2 and TRBJ1-6; perhaps TRBD1 as D (5 bases). Deletions cut 5 bases from V and 0 bases from J, with 11 bases between. Germline V lookup: CDR1 SGHTA, CDR2 FQGNSA. The CDR3 length is 16 residues. CDR3 residues: CASSQGASSYNSPLHF. CDR3 coding DNA: TGTGCCAGCAGCCAGGGAGCCAGCTCCTATAATTCACCCCTCCACTTT.

The chain recombines TRBV15 with TRBJ1-1; TRBD1 might be the D (5 bases). This CDR3 is built from 14 residues. The V end lost 0 bases, the J end lost 6 bases, and 11 bases lay between the germline ends. Looked up from germline, CDR1 is LNHNV and CDR2 is YYDKDF (reference sequence). The CDR3 here is CATSRDGGGSEAFF. CDR3 DNA sequence: TGTGCCACCAGCAGAGATGGGGGAGGGTCTGAAGCTTTCTTT.

The chain uses TRBV3-1 (or the pseudogene TRBV3-2) and TRBJ2-1; possible D gene TRBD2, 7 bases. V gave up 7 bases and J gave up 6 bases, with 13 bases separating them. Germline CDR1 is LGHDT and CDR2 is YNNKEL (reference sequence). The CDR3 covers 13 residues. CDR3 sequence reads: CASMEGGLNEQFF. The CDR3 region has the DNA TGTGCCAGCATGGAGGGGGGGCTCAATGAGCAGTTCTTC.

The chain combines TRBV9 with TRBJ1-5, with 10 nucleotides matching TRBD1. Germline CDR1 is SGDLS and CDR2 is YYNGEE. The CDR3 is made up of 15 amino acids. Trimming removed 3 bases from V and 5 bases from J; junction bases left unmatched: 5. Written as DNA, the CDR3 is TGTGCCAGCAGCGGACAGGGGGCCATCGATCAGCCCCAGCATTTT. Translation: CASSGQGAIDQPQHF.

The CDR3, as DNA: TGTGCCAGCAGTGAGTGGGGCTACACCTTC. This encodes CASSEWGYTF. The gene calls are TRBV6-1 and TRBJ1-2, with no clear D. The length of the CDR3 is 10 residues. Germline assignment: CDR1 MNHNS and CDR2 SASEGT. V was clipped by 3 bases and J by 8 bases, with 4 bases between them.

The table lists this clone with a few counts. The V and J genes are TRBV5-4 and TRBJ2-5; D uncertain. Germline CDR1 SGHNT, CDR2 YYREEE (reference sequence). This CDR3 has 13 amino acids. V shed 0 bases and J shed 5 bases, with 8 bases lying between them. CDR3 protein: CASSLVGLETQYF. The CDR3 DNA sequence: TGTGCCAGCAGCTTGGTAGGGCTGGAGACCCAGTACTTC.

The chain has TRBV20-1 and TRBJ1-1, with D unclear. The CDR3 spans 14 residues. CDR1 and CDR2 (germline): DFQATT, SNEGSKA (reference sequence). V was trimmed by 3 bases and J by 0 bases, leaving 11 bases between them. CDR3 loop: CSASDPLLNTEAFF. CDR3 sequence (DNA): TGCAGTGCTAGTGATCCCTTATTGAACACTGAAGCTTTCTTT.

The J gene is TRBJ1-2, the V gene TRBV5-1, with 9 bases matching TRBD1. The germline V gene encodes CDR1 SGHRS and CDR2 YFSETQ. The V and J ends lost 4 bases and 7 bases, in that order; junction bases with no gene match: 8. This CDR3 is built from 14 residues. CDR3 sequence reads: CASSRPGQGFGYTF. CDR3 DNA sequence: TGCGCCAGCAGCAGACCGGGACAGGGATTTGGCTACACCTTC.

This clone occurred a few times. This chain uses TRBV5-4 with TRBJ2-2; 7 bases are shared with TRBD2. There are 15 residues in the CDR3. With 4 bases clipped from V and 4 bases from J, the junction kept 7 bases outside the gene matches. Germline V gene sequence: CDR1 SGHNT, CDR2 YYREEE (reference sequence). CDR3 sequence reads: CASSGLADSTGELFF. CDR3 bases: TGTGCCAGCAGCGGGCTAGCGGATAGCACCGGGGAGCTGTTTTTT.

Only one count was recorded for this clone. This chain joins TRBV13 and TRBJ2-5, with TRBD2 matching 12 bases. Trimming cost V 5 bases and J 4 bases; bases outside gene matches: 8. This CDR3 has 16 residues. CDR1 is PRHDT, CDR2 FYEKMQ, per germline (reference sequence). The CDR3: CASSRRTSGVGETQYF. Here the CDR3 DNA reads TGTGCCAGCAGCCGCCGGACTAGCGGGGTGGGAGAGACCCAGTACTTC.

This clone was counted a single time. V is TRBV3-1 (or the pseudogene TRBV3-2) and J is TRBJ2-5; D is possibly TRBD1 (6 bases). CDR3 length equals 14 residues. Per the germline V gene, CDR1 is LGHDT and CDR2 is YNNKEL (reference sequence). The V and J ends lost 0 bases and 10 bases respectively, with 15 bases between them. The CDR3: CASSQEGRGSLQYF. For the CDR3, the DNA is TGTGCCAGCAGCCAAGAGGGCAGGGGATCCCTCCAGTACTTC.

The chain couples TRBV7-2 to TRBJ2-2; no definite D call. There are 13 residues in the CDR3. Trimming took off 3 bases at V and 4 bases at J, with 6 bases between the two ends. Germline V gene data show CDR1 as SGHTA and CDR2 as FQGNSA. Here the CDR3 DNA reads TGTGCCAGCAGCTTTCGAAGCACCGGGGAGCTGTTTTTT. As protein: CASSFRSTGELFF.

The chain combines TRBV6-5 with TRBJ1-2; TRBD1 is a possible D gene (5 bases). The CDR3 has 12 amino acids. Germline lookup yields CDR1 MNHEY and CDR2 SVGAGI. With 6 bases removed from V and 8 bases from J, the gap between germline ends came to 13 bases. The CDR3 spells CASRWERGGYTF. For the CDR3, the DNA is TGTGCCAGCAGGTGGGAAAGGGGCGGCTACACCTTC.

The chain employs TRBV30 and TRBJ2-3; no reliable D call. There are 12 residues in the CDR3. V lost 2 bases and J lost 0, with 3 bases in between. Looked up from germline, CDR1 is GTSNPN and CDR2 is SVGIG (reference sequence). The CDR3 region has the DNA TGTGCCTGGAGTTTTAGCACAGATACGCAGTATTTT. This translates into CAWSFSTDTQYF.

This chain uses TRBV6-5 with TRBJ2-7; D possibly corresponds to TRBD1 (5 bases). The germline V gene encodes CDR1 MNHEY and CDR2 SVGAGI. Trimming took off 10 bases at V and 1 base at J, with 14 bases between the two ends. The CDR3 sequence is 13 residues long. The CDR3 region is CATTKDNSYEQYF. The CDR3 nucleotides read TGTGCCACTACCAAGGACAATTCCTACGAGCAGTACTTC.

This sequence joins TRBV4-1 and TRBJ1-1, with 8 bases identical to TRBD1. The CDR3 covers 16 residues. The germline V gene has CDR1 MGHRA and CDR2 YSYEKL. Trimming took 4 bases from V and 0 from J; bases not matched to a gene: 7. CDR3 region: CASSPRQGALNTEAFF. The DNA of the CDR3 is TGCGCCAGCAGCCCCCGGCAGGGGGCATTGAACACTGAAGCTTTCTTT.

V usage is TRBV3-1 (or the pseudogene TRBV3-2) and J usage is TRBJ2-1, with D maybe TRBD1 (7 bases). There are 14 residues in the CDR3. The V gene lost 2 bases and the J gene lost 8 bases, with 13 bases spanning the gap. CDR1 is LGHDT, CDR2 YNNKEL, per germline (reference sequence). The CDR3 loop is CASSQRRGADEQFF. CDR3 sequence (DNA): TGTGCCAGCAGCCAACGCAGGGGGGCCGATGAGCAGTTCTTC.

This chain links TRBV10-3 with TRBJ2-4; D gene unclear. Deletions cut 3 bases from V and 7 bases from J, with 13 bases between. The CDR3 consists of 14 residues. Germline CDR1 is ENHRY and CDR2 is SYGVKD. This CDR3 reads CAISDGVMGNIQYF. CDR3 nucleotides: TGTGCCATCAGTGACGGAGTAATGGGGAACATTCAGTACTTC.

Remarks on this clone: Within the sample, other DNA sequences also encode this same CDR3. The CDR3 DNA sequence: TGTGCCAGTAGTATAGGGACAGACTATGGCTACACCTTC. It codes for CASSIGTDYGYTF. This chain uses TRBV19 with TRBJ1-2, with a tentative D call TRBD1 (6 bases). Deletions cut 1 base from V and 3 bases from J, with 6 bases between. From germline, CDR1 is LNHDA and CDR2 SQIVND (reference sequence). The CDR3 contains 13 residues.

CDR3 sequence reads: CSATATYGYTF. CDR3 DNA sequence: TGCAGTGCTACCGCAACCTATGGCTACACCTTC. This rearrangement joins TRBV20-1 to TRBJ1-2, with unresolved D. V lost 4 bases and J 4 bases, leaving 7 bases between the germline ends. The germline CDR1 and CDR2 sequences are DFQATT and SNEGSKA (reference sequence). CDR3 length equals 11 residues.

This clone was seen a few times. The chain links TRBV5-8 to TRBJ1-2; D is unresolved. CDR3 length equals 12 residues. In germline, CDR1 is SGHTS, CDR2 YDEGEE. V lost 3 bases and J lost 7, with 10 bases in between. This chain's CDR3 is CASSSRVGGYTF. The CDR3 bases are TGTGCCAGCAGCTCGAGGGTGGGTGGCTACACCTTC.